These 13 T cell receptor beta chains were sequenced from one sample in a study of radiotherapy plus CTLA-4 blockade in lung cancer. Only in-frame clones appear in the TCRdb table, and some are missing; sequencing was by immunoSEQ multiplex PCR. The sample includes about 97,000 clones, about 70% of them seen just once. The sequencing here drew on peripheral blood, taken from a patient treated with radiotherapy plus ipilimumab. Receptors were obtained from a human donor with non-small cell lung cancer who had a partial response to radiotherapy plus ipilimumab. Some clones in this sample may be carry-over from other donors' samples.

This rearrangement joins TRBV15 to TRBJ2-4, with 12 bases fitting TRBD2. The CDR3 loop spans 18 amino acids. The trim removed 3 bases at V and 4 bases at J, leaving 10 bases unmatched. Germline loops: CDR1 LNHNV, CDR2 YYDKDF (reference sequence). The CDR3 DNA reads TGTGCCACCAGCAGGGGGTCACTGACTAGCGGGAGTAAAAACATTCAGTACTTC. Translated, it gives CATSRGSLTSGSKNIQYF. Based on the CDR3 plus reference TRBV15 and TRBJ2-4, the full variable domain is DAMVIQNPRYQVTQFGKPVTLSCSQTLNHNVMYWYQQKSSQAPKLLFHYYDKDFNNEADTPDNFQSRRPNTSFCFLDIRSPGLGDTAMYLCATSRGSLTSGSKNIQYFGAGTRLSVL.

The J gene is TRBJ1-4, the V gene TRBV5-5, with TRBD1 matching over 8 bases. Germline CDR1 reads SGHKS; CDR2 reads YYEKEE (reference sequence). The CDR3 is 17 amino acids. J was trimmed by 5 bases and V by 4 bases; bases with no gene match: 13. The CDR3 loop is CASSIGQGQGINEKLFF. CDR3 DNA: TGTGCCAGCAGCATCGGACAGGGACAAGGAATAAATGAAAAACTGTTTTTT.

The J gene is TRBJ1-3, the V gene TRBV25-1; tentatively, D is TRBD1 (5 bases). The V and J ends lost 0 bases and 4 bases respectively, with 10 bases between them. The length of the CDR3 is 15 residues. The germline V gene encodes CDR1 MGHDK and CDR2 SYGVNS. The CDR3 bases are TGTGCCAGCAGTGAATATGGGACTAACGGAAACACCATATATTTT. It specifies CASSEYGTNGNTIYF.

The chain joins TRBV7-9 to TRBJ2-1, with 12 nucleotides matching TRBD1. Trimming took 6 bases from V and 9 from J; bases not matched to a gene: 6. The CDR3 consists of 14 residues. Germline lookup yields CDR1 SEHNR and CDR2 FQNEAQ (reference sequence). CDR3 amino acids: CASRPGTGGFEQFF. DNA for the CDR3: TGTGCCAGCAGACCCGGGACAGGGGGCTTTGAGCAGTTCTTC.

The CDR3 DNA reads as TGTGCCAGCAGTAAAGGGGACAGAAACTATGGCTACACCTTC. This codes for CASSKGDRNYGYTF. The chain carries TRBV6-5 and TRBJ1-2; TRBD1 agrees at 7 bases. This CDR3 is 14 amino acids long. The junction had 5 bases not matched to a gene; V was cut back by 5 bases and J by 2 bases. In germline, CDR1 is MNHEY, CDR2 SVGAGI.

The chain couples TRBV7-2 to TRBJ1-5, with a tentative D call TRBD1 (5 bases). Trimming removed 1 base from V and 7 bases from J, with 14 bases in between. The V gene's germline CDR1 is SGHTA and CDR2 FQGNSA. The CDR3 spans 15 residues. The CDR3, as DNA: TGTGCCAGCAGCTTAGGTGTGGGGGGAGGGCAGCCCCAGCATTTT. It codes for CASSLGVGGGQPQHF.

The chain couples TRBV10-1 to TRBJ2-7, with 8 nucleotides matching TRBD1. This CDR3 is built from 16 residues. In germline, CDR1 is WNHNN, CDR2 SYGVQD (reference sequence). V gave up 4 bases and J gave up 2 bases; unmatched junction bases: 10. CDR3 coding DNA: TGCGCCAGCAGTGCATCGACAGGGGATAAGGCCTACGAGCAGTACTTC. Translating it yields CASSASTGDKAYEQYF.

The V call is TRBV7-7, the J call TRBJ2-7, with TRBD2 as a possible D gene (5 bases). The CDR3 spans 13 residues. Trimming removed 2 bases at V and 2 bases at J, with 7 bases between. The germline gives CDR1 SSHAT, CDR2 FNYEAQ (reference sequence). For the CDR3, the DNA is TGTGCCAGCAGCTTATTCGGGACCTACGAGCAGTACTTC. Translating gives CASSLFGTYEQYF.

This rearrangement joins TRBV7-9 to TRBJ1-3, with D tentatively TRBD1 (5 bases). V was shortened by 1 base and J by 3 bases, with 10 bases between the two germline ends. The CDR3 length is 15 residues. Germline V gene lookup returns CDR1 SEHNR and CDR2 FQNEAQ (reference sequence). CDR3 loop: CASSLVGGRGNTIYF. The DNA for the CDR3 is TGTGCCAGCAGCTTAGTGGGGGGACGTGGAAACACCATATATTTT.

A word on this clone: One junction end does not reproduce the germline sequence, and a read error may be involved. Distinct nucleotide sequences in the sample also encode this CDR3. This chain links TRBV2 with TRBJ1-4; D possibly corresponds to TRBD1 (6 bases). Per the germline V gene, CDR1 is SNHLY and CDR2 is FYNNEI. The CDR3 is made up of 14 amino acids. CDR3 residues: CASSFDRINEKLFF. For the CDR3, the DNA is TGTGCCAGCAGTTTCGACAGGATTAATGAAAAGCTGTTTTTT.

This rearrangement joins TRBV19 to TRBJ2-1; 9 positions agree with TRBD2. This CDR3 region has 16 residues. V lost 2 bases and J lost 4; bases outside the gene matches: 6. CDR1 and CDR2 (germline): LNHDA, SQIVND (reference sequence). The CDR3 loop reads CASSITRLADYNEQFF. The CDR3 DNA follows: TGTGCCAGTAGTATAACCAGACTAGCGGATTACAATGAGCAGTTCTTC.

This clone appeared a few times. The chain employs TRBV7-9 and TRBJ1-2; D is undetermined. V dropped 5 bases and J dropped 5 bases, with 12 bases sitting between them. The CDR3 is made up of 13 amino acids. CDR1 and CDR2 (germline): SEHNR, FQNEAQ (reference sequence). Here the CDR3 reads CASSPQETYGYTF. Written as DNA, the CDR3 is TGTGCCAGCAGCCCTCAAGAGACATATGGCTACACCTTC.

The rearrangement uses TRBV4-3 and TRBJ2-7; maybe TRBD1 (5 bases). Germline V gene sequence: CDR1 LGHNA, CDR2 YSLEER. The CDR3 loop spans 15 amino acids. V was cut by 1 base and J by 2 bases, with 12 bases left in between. Here the CDR3 DNA reads TGCGCCAGCAGCCAAGGTAGGACACCAGCCTACGAGCAGTACTTC. Encoded protein: CASSQGRTPAYEQYF.